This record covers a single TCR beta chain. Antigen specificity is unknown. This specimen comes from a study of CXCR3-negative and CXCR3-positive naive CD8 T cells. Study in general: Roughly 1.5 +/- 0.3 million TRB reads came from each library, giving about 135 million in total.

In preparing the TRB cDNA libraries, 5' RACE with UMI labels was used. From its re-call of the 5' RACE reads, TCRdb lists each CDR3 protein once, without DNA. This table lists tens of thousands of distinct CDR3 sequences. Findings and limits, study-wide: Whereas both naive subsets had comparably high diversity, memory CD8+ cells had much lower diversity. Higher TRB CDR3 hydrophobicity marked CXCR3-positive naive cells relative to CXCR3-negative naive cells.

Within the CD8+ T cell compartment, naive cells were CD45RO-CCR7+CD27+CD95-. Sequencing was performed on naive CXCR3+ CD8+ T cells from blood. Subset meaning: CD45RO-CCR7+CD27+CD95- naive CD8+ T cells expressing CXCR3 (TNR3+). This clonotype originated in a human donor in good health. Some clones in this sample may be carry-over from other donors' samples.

The CDR3 is CASSFGTSAEQFF. The chain couples TRBV27 to TRBJ2-1; without DNA, the TCRdb call of TRBD2 cannot be checked. The CDR3 spans 13 residues. From germline, CDR1 is MNHEY and CDR2 SMNVEV (reference sequence).